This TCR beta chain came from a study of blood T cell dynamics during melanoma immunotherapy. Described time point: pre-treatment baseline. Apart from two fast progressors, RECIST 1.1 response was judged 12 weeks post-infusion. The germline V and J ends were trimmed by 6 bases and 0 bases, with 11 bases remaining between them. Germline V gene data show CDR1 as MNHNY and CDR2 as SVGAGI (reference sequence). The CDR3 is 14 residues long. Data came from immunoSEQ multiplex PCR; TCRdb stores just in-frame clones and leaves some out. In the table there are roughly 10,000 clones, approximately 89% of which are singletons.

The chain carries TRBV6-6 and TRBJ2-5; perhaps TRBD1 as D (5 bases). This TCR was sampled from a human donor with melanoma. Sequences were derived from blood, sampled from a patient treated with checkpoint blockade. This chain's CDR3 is CASRYPGYQETQYF. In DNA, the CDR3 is TGTGCCAGCAGATACCCAGGGTACCAAGAGACCCAGTACTTC.